These 14 T cell receptor beta chains came from one sample sequenced in a study of CD8 T cells in Susac syndrome. With random hexamers, reverse transcription was performed on roughly 0.5 to 1 ug of RNA. TCRdb independently ran MiXCR on the immunoSEQ multiplex PCR reads; one entry per CDR3 protein. Of 150,000 to 200,000 distinct CDR3 sequences detected, approximately 95% appear once; the ten largest clones hold around 0.15%. The sequenced material came from CD8+ T cells from PBMCs. These receptors were taken from a human donor with multiple sclerosis.

The chain links TRBV28 to TRBJ2-7, with TRBD1 as a possible D gene (6 bases). Germline V gene data show CDR1 as MDHEN and CDR2 as SYDVKM. The CDR3 has 15 residues. V was cut by 4 bases and J by 0 bases, with 13 bases left in between. The CDR3 loop reads CASSSITGPSYEQYF. In nucleotides, the CDR3 is TGTGCCAGCAGTTCGATCACAGGGCCCTCCTACGAGCAGTACTTC. Based on the CDR3 plus reference TRBV28 and TRBJ2-7, the full variable domain is DVKVTQSSRYLVKRTGEKVFLECVQDMDHENMFWYRQDPGLGLRLIYFSYDVKMKEKGDIPEGYSVSREKKERFSLILESASTNQTSMYLCASSSITGPSYEQYFGPGTRLTVT.

V is TRBV27 and J is TRBJ1-5; D perhaps matches TRBD1 (6 bases). The V end was cut by 6 bases, the J end by 4 bases, with 10 bases between. Germline assignment: CDR1 MNHEY and CDR2 SMNVEV (reference sequence). The CDR3 runs 13 residues. The CDR3 region is CASSRGHNQPQHF. The CDR3 DNA is TGTGCCAGCAGCAGGGGTCATAATCAGCCCCAGCATTTT.

The genes are TRBV9 and TRBJ2-3, with no clear D. The CDR3 has 14 amino acids. Trimming cost V 2 bases and J 6 bases, with 13 bases left between them. The V gene's germline CDR1 is SGDLS and CDR2 YYNGEE. The CDR3 DNA reads as TGTGCCAGCAGCGTGGAACTCGATAGGGATACGCAGTATTTT. It specifies CASSVELDRDTQYF.

The chain recombines TRBV10-3 with TRBJ2-1; 10 bases are shared with TRBD2. This CDR3 spans 15 amino acids. The V and J ends lost 8 bases and 4 bases, in that order; junction bases with no gene match: 8. The V gene's germline CDR1 is ENHRY and CDR2 SYGVKD. This CDR3 is CAIDVSGGQYNEQFF. CDR3 DNA: TGTGCCATCGACGTTAGCGGGGGGCAATACAATGAGCAGTTCTTC.

The genes are TRBV5-1 and TRBJ1-1; no reliable D call. The germline V gene encodes CDR1 SGHRS and CDR2 YFSETQ. V lost 1 base to trimming and J lost 5 bases, with 12 bases between them. The CDR3 extends over 14 amino acids. The CDR3 sequence is CASSLRGSGTEAFF. The CDR3 bases are TGCGCCAGCAGCTTGAGAGGCTCGGGGACTGAAGCTTTCTTT. The complete variable domain, with remaining parts taken from reference TRBV5-1 and TRBJ1-1, reads KAGVTQTPRYLIKTRGQQVTLSCSPISGHRSVSWYQQTPGQGLQFLFEYFSETQRNKGNFPGRFSGRQFSNSRSEMNVSTLELGDSALYLCASSLRGSGTEAFFGQGTRLTVV.

V and J are TRBV14 and TRBJ2-1; no reliable D call. This CDR3 contains 14 residues. Germline CDR1 reads SGHDN; CDR2 reads FVKESK. Trimming removed 4 bases from V and 4 bases from J, with 11 bases in between. The CDR3 spells CASSPNPGYNEQFF. The CDR3 nucleotides are TGTGCCAGCAGCCCCAACCCAGGTTACAATGAGCAGTTCTTC.

The chain combines TRBV20-1 with TRBJ2-2; D unclear. V lost 5 bases and J 7 bases, leaving 14 bases between the germline ends. CDR1 is DFQATT and CDR2 is SNEGSKA in the germline V gene (reference sequence). This CDR3 is built from 13 residues. The CDR3 DNA reads as TGCAGTGCTCTACCTGTATTGAACGGGGAGCTGTTTTTT. This encodes CSALPVLNGELFF.

The J gene is TRBJ2-7, the V gene TRBV29-1; D may be TRBD2 (5 bases). This CDR3 spans 11 amino acids. Germline loops: CDR1 SQVTM, CDR2 ANQGSEA. V was shortened by 3 bases and J by 4 bases, with 7 bases between the two germline ends. The CDR3 DNA reads TGCAGCGTTGAGTCGGGGTACGAGCAGTACTTC. Translated, it gives CSVESGYEQYF.

The J gene is TRBJ1-5, the V gene TRBV29-1; D possibly corresponds to TRBD1 (6 bases). V was trimmed by 4 bases and J by 4 bases, leaving 11 bases between them. The germline V gene has CDR1 SQVTM and CDR2 ANQGSEA. This CDR3 comprises 13 residues. CDR3 DNA sequence: TGCAGCGTTGCCGGGACACCAAATCAGCCCCAGCATTTT. Residues: CSVAGTPNQPQHF.

This clonotype came up once. J is TRBJ1-6 and V is TRBV7-9; the D gene is possibly TRBD1 (5 bases). Between the trimmed V and J ends, which lost 0 bases and 14 bases, there was a span of 11 bases. This CDR3 has 13 residues. In germline, CDR1 is SEHNR, CDR2 FQNEAQ (reference sequence). DNA for the CDR3: TGTGCCAGCAGCTTAGCGGGGACTCCGGCCCTCCACTTT. Translation: CASSLAGTPALHF.

This chain joins TRBV5-1 and TRBJ1-2; D unresolved. The CDR3 is 15 residues long. V lost 0 bases, J lost 2 bases, and 11 bases lay in between. Germline V gives CDR1 SGHRS, CDR2 YFSETQ. The CDR3 DNA is TGCGCCAGCAGCTTGGACCCGGGAGGGAACTATGGCTACACCTTC. Amino acid sequence: CASSLDPGGNYGYTF.

This clonotype was recorded once. The V call is TRBV27, the J call TRBJ2-3; 7 nucleotides align to TRBD1. The CDR3 spans 16 residues. The trim removed 0 bases at V and 0 bases at J, leaving 3 bases unmatched. The germline gives CDR1 MNHEY, CDR2 SMNVEV (reference sequence). The CDR3 is CASSLSGTDSTDTQYF. CDR3 nucleotide sequence: TGTGCCAGCAGTTTATCCGGGACAGATAGCACAGATACGCAGTATTTT.

The DNA for the CDR3 is TGTGCCAGCAGTTTAATAGCGGGAGTCTCTGGGGAGCTGTTTTTT. This sequence encodes CASSLIAGVSGELFF. This chain links TRBV28 with TRBJ2-2, with 9 positions matching TRBD2. Unmatched junction bases numbered 6, after V lost 2 bases and J lost 8 bases. Germline loops: CDR1 MDHEN, CDR2 SYDVKM. This CDR3 is 15 amino acids long.

CDR3: CASSLDRWFTSGGSDTQYF. CDR3 nucleotide sequence: TGTGCCAGCAGCCTTGACAGGTGGTTTACTAGCGGGGGGTCAGATACGCAGTATTTT. The V and J genes are TRBV28 and TRBJ2-3, with 12 bases matching TRBD2. V gave up 6 bases and J gave up 4 bases; unmatched junction bases: 17. CDR3 length: 19 amino acids. Germline-derived CDR1 and CDR2 are MDHEN and SYDVKM.